This T cell receptor beta chain derives from a study of T cells of healthy individuals. Germline V gene data show CDR1 as MNHEY and CDR2 as SVGEGT. This CDR3 contains 14 residues. The V segment lost 2 bases and the J segment 3 bases; nucleotides outside the gene matches: 2. MiXCR, applied by TCRdb to the 5' RACE reads, yields one record per CDR3 protein. This table has about 96,000 distinct CDR3 sequences, under 20% appearing once. At least ten counts were recorded for this clonotype. The chain links TRBV6-2 or TRBV6-3 to TRBJ2-7; TRBD1 matches at 9 bases. This TCR was sampled from a human donor in good health. The CDR3 DNA reads as TGTGCCAGCAGTTACCCGGGACAGGGCTACGAGCAGTACTTC. It specifies CASSYPGQGYEQYF.